The clone carrying this T cell receptor beta chain was seen more than once but under ten times. What it binds is unknown. V lost 5 bases and J 0 bases, leaving 8 bases between the germline ends. CDR3 size: 14 residues. Germline V gene lookup returns CDR1 SEHNR and CDR2 FQNEAQ (reference sequence). Primers: 60 Vbeta forward and 13 Jbeta reverse. Data came from immunoSEQ multiplex PCR; TCRdb stores just in-frame clones and leaves some out. The sample carries more than 95,000 clones, about a tenth recorded once. This specimen belongs to a study of cytomegalovirus exposure and HLA in healthy donors. Study-wide results and caveats: In a later analysis, a missense DCLRE1C variant was linked to TCR beta V- and J-gene trimming.

What was sequenced was PBMCs. The clonotype comes from a man between 40 and 49 years old in good health and CMV-seropositive. The J gene is TRBJ2-1, the V gene TRBV7-9; perhaps TRBD2 as D (5 bases). DNA for the CDR3: TGTGCCAGCAGCCCTAGCTACTCCTACAATGAGCAGTTCTTC. Encoded protein: CASSPSYSYNEQFF.